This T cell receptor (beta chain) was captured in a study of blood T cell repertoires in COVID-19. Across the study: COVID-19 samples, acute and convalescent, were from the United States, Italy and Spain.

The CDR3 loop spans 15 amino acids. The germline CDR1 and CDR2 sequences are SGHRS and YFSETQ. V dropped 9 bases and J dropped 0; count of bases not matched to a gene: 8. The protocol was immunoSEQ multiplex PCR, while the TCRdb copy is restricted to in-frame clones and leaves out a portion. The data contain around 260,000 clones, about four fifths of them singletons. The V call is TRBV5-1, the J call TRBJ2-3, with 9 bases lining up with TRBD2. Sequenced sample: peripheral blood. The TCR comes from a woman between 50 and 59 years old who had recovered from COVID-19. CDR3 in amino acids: CATNSGGTSTDTQYF. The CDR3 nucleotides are TGCGCCACCAATAGCGGGGGAACCAGCACAGATACGCAGTATTTT.